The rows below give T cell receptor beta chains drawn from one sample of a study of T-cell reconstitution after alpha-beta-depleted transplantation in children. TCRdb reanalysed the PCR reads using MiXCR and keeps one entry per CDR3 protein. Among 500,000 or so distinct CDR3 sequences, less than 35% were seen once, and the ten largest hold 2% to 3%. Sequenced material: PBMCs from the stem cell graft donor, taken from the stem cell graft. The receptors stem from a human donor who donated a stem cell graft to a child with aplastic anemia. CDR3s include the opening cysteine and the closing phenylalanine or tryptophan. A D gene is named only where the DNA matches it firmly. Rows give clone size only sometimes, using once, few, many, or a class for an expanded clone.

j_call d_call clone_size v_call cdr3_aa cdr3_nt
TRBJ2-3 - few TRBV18 CASSPDRVTDTQYF TGTGCCAGCTCCCCGGACAGAGTCACAGATACGCAGTATTTT
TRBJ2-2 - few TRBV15 CATSRRLAGDNTGELFF TGTGCCACCAGCAGAAGGCTAGCTGGAGACAACACCGGGGAGCTGTTTTTT
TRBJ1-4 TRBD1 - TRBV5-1 CASSSLAGGSEEKLFF TGCGCCAGCAGCTCACTTGCAGGGGGCTCGGAAGAAAAACTGTTTTTT
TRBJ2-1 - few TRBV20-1 CSANLLGSYNEQFF TGCAGTGCTAACCTTCTGGGCTCCTACAATGAGCAGTTCTTC
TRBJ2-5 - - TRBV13 CASSSLGLQTQYF TGTGCCAGCAGCTCCCTGGGTCTGCAGACCCAGTACTTC
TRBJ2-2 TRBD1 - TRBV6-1 CASSEDRGLNTGELFF TGTGCCAGCAGTGAGGACAGGGGACTAAACACCGGGGAGCTGTTTTTT
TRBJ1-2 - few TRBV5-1 CASSIGQAAEYGYTF TGCGCCAGCAGCATAGGCCAGGCAGCCGAATATGGCTACACCTTC
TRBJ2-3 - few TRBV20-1 CSASRRHDTSTDTQYF TGCAGTGCTTCGAGGAGGCACGACACTAGCACAGATACGCAGTATTTT
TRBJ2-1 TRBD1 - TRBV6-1 CASSASTGAYNEQFF TGTGCCAGCAGTGCATCGACAGGGGCTTACAATGAGCAGTTCTTC
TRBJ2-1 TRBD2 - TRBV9 CASSVPLGVSAGGFGEQFF TGTGCCAGCAGCGTTCCCCTTGGGGTGTCAGCGGGAGGGTTTGGTGAGCAGTTCTTC
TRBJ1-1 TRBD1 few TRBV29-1 CSVSKTGGDTEAFF TGCAGCGTTTCAAAGACAGGGGGTGACACTGAAGCTTTCTTT
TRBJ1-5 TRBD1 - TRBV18 CASSRDRKNQPQHF TGTGCCAGCTCTCGGGACAGGAAGAATCAGCCCCAGCATTTT
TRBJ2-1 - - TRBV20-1 CSARLARESYNEQFF TGCAGTGCTAGGCTAGCGCGTGAGTCCTACAATGAGCAGTTCTTC
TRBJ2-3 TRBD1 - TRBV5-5 CASGRQGAADTQYF TGTGCCAGCGGGAGACAGGGGGCCGCAGATACGCAGTATTTT
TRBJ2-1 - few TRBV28 CASSPRDRSSYNEQFF TGTGCCAGCAGTCCCCGGGACCGGAGCTCCTACAATGAGCAGTTCTTC
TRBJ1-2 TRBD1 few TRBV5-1 CASSSQGANYGYTF TGCGCCAGCAGCTCTCAGGGGGCTAACTATGGCTACACCTTC
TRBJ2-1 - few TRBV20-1 CSADRPGGTNYNEQFF TGCAGTGCTGACCGCCCTGGCGGGACCAACTACAATGAGCAGTTCTTC
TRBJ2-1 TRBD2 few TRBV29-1 CSSLPGTSILGEQFF TGCAGCTCCCTCCCCGGGACTAGTATTTTGGGTGAGCAGTTCTTC
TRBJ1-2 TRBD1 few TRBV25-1 CASSLQGDGGYTF TGTGCCAGCTCATTACAGGGGGATGGTGGCTACACCTTC
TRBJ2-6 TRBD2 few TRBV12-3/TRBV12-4 CASSPLAGTGANVLTF TGTGCCAGCAGTCCCTTAGCGGGAACTGGGGCCAACGTCCTGACTTTC
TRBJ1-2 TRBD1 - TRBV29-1 CSVGTGDYGYTF TGCAGCGTAGGGACAGGGGACTATGGCTACACCTTC
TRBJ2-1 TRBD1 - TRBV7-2 CASTLAGTGLREQFF TGTGCCAGCACCCTTGCCGGGACAGGGCTAAGAGAGCAGTTCTTC
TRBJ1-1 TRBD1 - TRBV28 CASRWDREAFF TGTGCCAGCAGGTGGGACAGGGAAGCTTTCTTT
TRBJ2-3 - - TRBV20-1 CSVLVADTQYF TGCAGTGTCCTGGTTGCAGATACGCAGTATTTT
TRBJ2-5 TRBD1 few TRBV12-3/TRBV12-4 CASSLNRDRGRGETQYF TGTGCCAGCAGTTTAAACCGGGACAGGGGACGAGGGGAGACCCAGTACTTC
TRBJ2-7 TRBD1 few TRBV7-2 CASSRDSLTYEQYF TGTGCCAGCAGCCGGGACAGCCTGACCTACGAGCAGTACTTC
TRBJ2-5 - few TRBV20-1 CSARVPASVRQETQYF TGCAGTGCTAGAGTGCCAGCCTCGGTGAGGCAAGAGACCCAGTACTTC
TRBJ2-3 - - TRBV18 CASSPSTAGTDTQYF TGTGCCAGCTCACCATCGACAGCGGGCACAGATACGCAGTATTTT
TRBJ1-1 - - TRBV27 CASSLVADTEAFF TGTGCCAGCAGTTTAGTGGCAGACACTGAAGCTTTCTTT
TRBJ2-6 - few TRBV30 CAWMRVGANVLTF TGTGCCTGGATGAGGGTTGGGGCCAACGTCCTGACTTTC
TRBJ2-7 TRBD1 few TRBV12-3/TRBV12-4 CASSQGTGGASEQYF TGTGCCAGCAGTCAAGGGACAGGGGGCGCATCCGAGCAGTACTTC
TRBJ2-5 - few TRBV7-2 CASSRSSRREETQYF TGTGCCAGCAGCCGCTCTTCCCGGAGGGAAGAGACCCAGTACTTC
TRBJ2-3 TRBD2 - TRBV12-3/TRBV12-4 CASTYLAGATDTQYF TGTGCCAGCACTTACCTCGCGGGAGCCACAGATACGCAGTATTTT
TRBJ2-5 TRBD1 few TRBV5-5 CASSRLTGGYRQETQYF TGTGCCAGCAGCCGCCTAACAGGGGGCTACCGTCAAGAGACCCAGTACTTC
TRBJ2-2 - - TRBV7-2 CASSFWATGELFF TGTGCCAGCAGCTTCTGGGCCACCGGGGAGCTGTTTTTT
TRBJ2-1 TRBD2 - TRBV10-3 CAISPTSGRSDEQFF TGTGCCATCAGCCCCACGAGCGGGAGGTCCGATGAGCAGTTCTTC
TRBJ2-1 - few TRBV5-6 CASSLNPQDHNEQFF TGTGCCAGCAGCTTGAACCCACAGGACCACAATGAGCAGTTCTTC
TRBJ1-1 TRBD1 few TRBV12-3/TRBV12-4 CASSFSVGQGPEAFF TGTGCCAGCAGTTTTAGCGTGGGACAGGGGCCTGAAGCTTTCTTT
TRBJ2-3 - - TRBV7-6 CASSLDIFPGTSTDTQYF TGTGCCAGCAGCTTAGATATTTTTCCCGGGACTAGCACAGATACGCAGTATTTT
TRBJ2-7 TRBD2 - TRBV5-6 CASTTIGLAETYSYEQYF TGTGCCAGCACCACAATCGGACTAGCGGAGACCTACTCCTACGAGCAGTACTTC
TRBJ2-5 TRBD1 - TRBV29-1 CSVRQGGETQYF TGCAGCGTCCGACAGGGGGGGGAGACCCAGTACTTC
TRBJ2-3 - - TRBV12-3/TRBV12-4 CASSSPPTGKKTDTQYF TGTGCCAGCAGTTCGCCCCCTACAGGGAAGAAGACAGATACGCAGTATTTT
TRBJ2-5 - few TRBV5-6 CASTRGFETQYF TGTGCCAGCACCCGGGGGTTCGAGACCCAGTACTTC
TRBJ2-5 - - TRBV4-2 CASSPGLRQETQYF TGTGCCAGCAGCCCTGGGTTACGCCAAGAGACCCAGTACTTC
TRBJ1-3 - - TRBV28 CASRHNQAQGNTIYF TGTGCCAGCAGGCATAACCAGGCCCAGGGAAACACCATATATTTT
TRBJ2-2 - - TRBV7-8 CASSGTGFAGELFF TGTGCCAGCAGCGGTACAGGGTTTGCCGGGGAGCTGTTTTTT
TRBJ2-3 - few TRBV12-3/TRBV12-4 CASSFPGRAADTQYF TGTGCCAGCAGTTTTCCGGGACGGGCTGCAGATACGCAGTATTTT
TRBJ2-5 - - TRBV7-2 CASSRGRQARETQYF TGTGCCAGCAGCCGAGGGAGACAAGCGAGAGAGACCCAGTACTTC
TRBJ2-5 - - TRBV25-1 CASGIGAWTQYF TGTGCCAGCGGAATAGGCGCATGGACCCAGTACTTC
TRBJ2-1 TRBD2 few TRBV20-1 CSALLPRERWHNEQFF TGCAGTGCTCTGTTGCCGCGGGAGAGGTGGCACAATGAGCAGTTCTTC
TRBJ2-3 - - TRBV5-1 CASTLTGTRGADTQYF TGCGCCAGCACTCTAACCGGGACTCGTGGGGCAGATACGCAGTATTTT
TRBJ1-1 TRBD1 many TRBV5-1 CASSFTQGQTEAFF TGCGCCAGCAGCTTCACCCAGGGACAGACTGAAGCTTTCTTT
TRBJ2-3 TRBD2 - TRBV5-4 CASSRGGRNTDTQYF TGTGCCAGCAGCCGGGGGGGGAGGAACACAGATACGCAGTATTTT
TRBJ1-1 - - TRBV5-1 CASSTRGNTEAFF TGCGCCAGCAGCACCCGAGGGAACACTGAAGCTTTCTTT